The next 30 T cell receptor beta chains were all read from a single sample in a study of blood T cell repertoires in COVID-19. Sequencing used immunoSEQ multiplex PCR; TCRdb keeps in-frame clones, though not all of them. The sample records 230,000 or so clones, roughly 90% being singletons. Sequencing was done on a sample of PBMCs or T cells enriched from blood (not recorded which). These receptors were taken from a woman aged 40 to 49 with acute COVID-19.

The chain is built from TRBV25-1 and TRBJ2-3, with TRBD1 identical over 10 bases. V was pared by 2 bases and J by 6 bases, with 8 bases of the junction left unmatched. The CDR3 consists of 16 residues. Germline loops: CDR1 MGHDK, CDR2 SYGVNS. In DNA, the CDR3 is TGTGCCAGCAGTGAACTCCGACAGGGGGCAGAGGATACGCAGTATTTT. Its translation is CASSELRQGAEDTQYF.

The V and J genes are TRBV27 and TRBJ2-5; D unclear. Trimming took off 5 bases at V and 2 bases at J, with 6 bases between the two ends. This CDR3 has 12 amino acids. The germline V gene has CDR1 MNHEY and CDR2 SMNVEV (reference sequence). CDR3 loop: CASSPNQETQYF. The CDR3 nucleotides are TGTGCCAGCAGTCCAAATCAAGAGACCCAGTACTTC.

The chain is built from TRBV7-9 and TRBJ1-1; D is unclear. V lost 4 bases and J 3 bases, leaving 9 bases between the germline ends. CDR1 and CDR2 (germline): SEHNR, FQNEAQ (reference sequence). The CDR3 runs to 13 residues. The CDR3 sequence is CASSSHGDTEAFF. The CDR3, as DNA: TGTGCCAGCAGCTCCCACGGGGACACTGAAGCTTTCTTT.

The CDR3 spells CASSEYLTGGTSYEQYV. The CDR3, as DNA: TGTGCCAGCAGCGAATATCTAACAGGGGGCACCTCCTACGAGCAGTACGTC. This chain uses TRBV2 with TRBJ2-7, with TRBD1 matching 9 bases. Germline assignment: CDR1 SNHLY and CDR2 FYNNEI. The J segment lost 0 bases and the V segment lost 6 bases, leaving 12 bases of the junction unmatched. The CDR3 length is 17 residues.

The V and J genes are TRBV11-1 and TRBJ2-2; 8 nucleotides align to TRBD1. J was trimmed by 5 bases and V by 5 bases; bases with no gene match: 10. The CDR3 spans 16 residues. The germline V gene has CDR1 SGHAT and CDR2 FQDESV (reference sequence). The CDR3 spells CASSLRTGLTTGELFF. CDR3 in DNA: TGTGCCAGCAGCCTAAGGACAGGGCTTACGACCGGGGAGCTGTTTTTT.

This chain joins TRBV7-7 and TRBJ2-7, with TRBD1 identical over 8 bases. CDR3 length equals 15 residues. Per germline, CDR1 SSHAT and CDR2 FNYEAQ (reference sequence). V dropped 4 bases and J dropped 0; count of bases not matched to a gene: 5. The DNA for the CDR3 is TGTGCCAGCAGCTCCCGGGACAGGCGCTCCTACGAGCAGTACGTC. This translates into CASSSRDRRSYEQYV.

The count of this clone is one. The chain employs TRBV10-3 and TRBJ1-1; D not resolved. V lost 5 bases, J lost 4 bases, and 11 bases lay in between. The length of the CDR3 is 13 residues. In germline, CDR1 is ENHRY, CDR2 SYGVKD. The CDR3 region is CAISSRLGTEAFF. The CDR3 nucleotides read TGTGCCATCAGTTCCCGCCTAGGCACTGAAGCTTTCTTT.

The gene calls are TRBV14 and TRBJ1-2, with unresolved D. Trimming took off 0 bases at V and 1 base at J, with 9 bases between the two ends. The CDR3 runs 15 residues. CDR1 is SGHDN, CDR2 FVKESK, per germline. The CDR3, as DNA: TGTGCCAGCAGCCAAGATCTCTCGGGTAACTATGGCTACACCTTC. Translated: CASSQDLSGNYGYTF.

The J gene is TRBJ1-1, the V gene TRBV18; D not resolved. Germline V gene lookup returns CDR1 KGHSH and CDR2 LQKENI. The CDR3 runs to 15 residues. Trimming took 1 base from V and 1 from J, leaving 10 bases between them. The CDR3 bases are TGTGCCAGCTCACCACGGCAGGTGGGGAACACTGAAGCTTTCTTT. Protein: CASSPRQVGNTEAFF.

The CDR3 DNA sequence: TGTGCTAGTGGCCCCCTACAGGGGAGCTCCTACAATGAGCAGTTCTTC. Translation gives CASGPLQGSSYNEQFF. The V gene is TRBV12-5, the J gene TRBJ2-1, with TRBD1 identical over 7 bases. The CDR3 covers 16 residues. Germline CDR1 LGHNT, CDR2 FRNRAP. V lost 6 bases, J lost 0 bases, and 8 bases stayed unmatched.

This clone was counted a single time. CDR3 sequence reads: CASSPRLAGGYEQYF. The CDR3 DNA reads as TGTGCCAGCAGCCCAAGACTAGCGGGGGGATACGAGCAGTACTTC. The chain links TRBV7-2 to TRBJ2-7, with 13 bases matching TRBD2. The CDR3 loop spans 15 amino acids. J gave up 4 bases and V 5 bases, and 5 bases lay outside the gene matches. CDR1 SGHTA and CDR2 FQGNSA come from the germline V gene.

The chain uses TRBV5-1 and TRBJ1-1; D gene uncertain. The germline V gene has CDR1 SGHRS and CDR2 YFSETQ. The CDR3 is made up of 14 amino acids. V dropped 4 bases and J dropped 6 bases, with 16 bases sitting between them. The chain's CDR3 is CASSGGRLAPEAFF. CDR3 bases: TGCGCCAGCAGCGGAGGGAGGCTCGCTCCTGAAGCTTTCTTT.

CDR3 loop: CATRGTNNSPLHF. CDR3 DNA sequence: TGTGCCACAAGGGGGACTAATAATTCACCCCTCCACTTT. The genes are TRBV7-8 and TRBJ1-6; tentative D call: TRBD1 (6 bases). Germline CDR1 and CDR2: SGHVS and FQNEAQ. The CDR3 contains 13 residues. V was trimmed by 10 bases and J by 5 bases, leaving 12 bases between them.

The chain uses TRBV5-1 and TRBJ1-1, with no clear D. Germline CDR1 reads SGHRS; CDR2 reads YFSETQ. The CDR3 loop spans 14 amino acids. V was clipped by 0 bases and J by 0 bases, with 6 bases between them. For the CDR3, the DNA is TGCGCCAGCAGCTTGGCCAGGATGAACACTGAAGCTTTCTTT. Its protein product is CASSLARMNTEAFF.

The chain uses TRBV6-5 and TRBJ1-1; 7 bases map to TRBD1. In germline, CDR1 is MNHEY, CDR2 SVGAGI. The junction had 7 bases not matched to a gene; V was cut back by 2 bases and J by 7 bases. The CDR3 sequence is 14 residues long. CDR3 region: CASSYRRRDSEAFF. CDR3 nucleotide sequence: TGTGCCAGCAGTTACCGACGCCGGGACAGTGAAGCTTTCTTT.

The rearrangement links TRBV4-1 to TRBJ2-3; TRBD2 aligns across 11 bases. CDR3 length: 17 residues. V gave up 0 bases and J gave up 8 bases; unmatched junction bases: 10. Germline V CDR1 and CDR2: MGHRA, YSYEKL. DNA of the CDR3: TGCGCCAGCAGCCAAGATTTCGAGACTAGCGGGGAGGGTACGCAGTATTTT. Translating it yields CASSQDFETSGEGTQYF.

The V gene is TRBV9, the J gene TRBJ2-1, with a possible D match to TRBD1 (6 bases). CDR3 size: 12 residues. The V end lost 4 bases, the J end lost 9 bases, and 11 bases lay between the germline ends. Per germline, CDR1 SGDLS and CDR2 YYNGEE. CDR3 sequence (DNA): TGTGCCAGCAGCCCCAGGGGTTCTGAGCAGTTCTTC. This sequence encodes CASSPRGSEQFF.

The chain is built from TRBV30 and TRBJ2-5, with a possible D match to TRBD1 (6 bases). This CDR3 region has 14 residues. Looked up from germline, CDR1 is GTSNPN and CDR2 is SVGIG (reference sequence). Trimming took off 5 bases at V and 4 bases at J, with 17 bases between the two ends. In DNA, the CDR3 is TGTGCCTGGGAAACACAGGGTGGTGGAGAGACCCAGTACTTC. Its protein is CAWETQGGGETQYF.

This clone was counted once. V and J are TRBV7-9 and TRBJ1-1, with D unresolved. V was clipped by 0 bases and J by 1 base, with 6 bases between them. Per germline, CDR1 SEHNR and CDR2 FQNEAQ (reference sequence). The CDR3 extends over 14 amino acids. The CDR3, as DNA: TGTGCCAGCAGCTTAGCGCCCGGGAACACTGAAGCTTTCTTT. This gives the protein CASSLAPGNTEAFF.

The chain has TRBV5-6 and TRBJ2-3; 10 bases are a match to TRBD1. The CDR3 is 17 amino acids. Germline values: CDR1 SGHDT, CDR2 YYEEEE. V lost 4 bases, J lost 5 bases, and 13 bases stayed unmatched. The CDR3, as DNA: TGTGCCAGCAGCCCCATTGACAGGGGGCTGGTAGAAGATACGCAGTATTTT. As protein: CASSPIDRGLVEDTQYF. Filled out from reference TRBV5-6 and TRBJ2-3, the complete variable domain reads DAGVTQSPTHLIKTRGQQVTLRCSPKSGHDTVSWYQQALGQGPQFIFQYYEEEERQRGNFPDRFSGHQFPNYSSELNVNALLLGDSALYLCASSPIDRGLVEDTQYFGPGTRLTVL.

The V and J genes are TRBV27 and TRBJ1-4; possibly TRBD1 for D (6 bases). Germline CDR1 reads MNHEY; CDR2 reads SMNVEV (reference sequence). This CDR3 contains 17 residues. V shed 4 bases and J shed 5 bases, with 20 bases lying between them. CDR3 sequence: CASSWNPWTASNEKLFF. The CDR3 DNA is TGTGCCAGCAGTTGGAACCCCTGGACAGCTTCGAATGAAAAACTGTTTTTT.

The genes are TRBV18 and TRBJ2-7; TRBD1 matches at 8 bases. CDR3 length: 15 amino acids. V dropped 3 bases and J dropped 3; count of bases not matched to a gene: 7. Germline V gene sequence: CDR1 KGHSH, CDR2 LQKENI. In DNA form, the CDR3 reads TGTGCCAGCTCACCCTTCCCGGGACAGGACTACGAGCAGTACTTC. This translates into CASSPFPGQDYEQYF.

V is TRBV6-2 or TRBV6-3 and J is TRBJ1-5; the D gene is possibly TRBD1 (6 bases). Germline CDR1 MNHEY, CDR2 SVGEGT. This CDR3 has 16 amino acids. Trimming took off 2 bases at V and 7 bases at J, with 18 bases between the two ends. CDR3 DNA sequence: TGTGCCAGCAGTTACCCTCCCGAGGGGGTAGGACAGCCCCAGCATTTT. The encoded protein is CASSYPPEGVGQPQHF.

This chain joins TRBV5-1 and TRBJ2-1, with a tentative D call TRBD2 (5 bases). Trimming took 4 bases from V and 5 from J, leaving 13 bases between them. This CDR3 has 14 residues. Germline V gene lookup returns CDR1 SGHRS and CDR2 YFSETQ. In DNA form, the CDR3 reads TGCGCCAGCAGCCCGGGGATGGCGGACAATGAGCAGTTCTTC. Amino acids: CASSPGMADNEQFF.

The chain links TRBV4-1 to TRBJ1-6; D unresolved. The germline V and J ends were trimmed by 1 base and 4 bases, with 8 bases remaining between them. CDR1 is MGHRA, CDR2 YSYEKL, per germline. The CDR3 covers 15 residues. CDR3 loop: CASSQVAGYNSPLHF. The CDR3 region has the DNA TGCGCCAGCAGCCAAGTAGCGGGTTATAATTCACCCCTCCACTTT.

The chain recombines TRBV3-1 (or the pseudogene TRBV3-2) with TRBJ1-1; 8 bases are shared with TRBD1. This CDR3 has 18 residues. V lost 4 bases to trimming and J lost 6 bases; unmatched junction nucleotides: 19. Germline-derived CDR1 and CDR2 are LGHDT and YNNKEL (reference sequence). DNA for the CDR3: TGTGCCAGCAGCCCCTCCCGACTAACTCAGGGGGCGCGACCTGAAGCTTTCTTT. Its protein product is CASSPSRLTQGARPEAFF.

This clone was recorded a few times. The chain recombines TRBV12-3 or TRBV12-4 with TRBJ1-1; 10 positions agree with TRBD1. With 6 bases clipped from V and 10 bases from J, the junction kept 5 bases outside the gene matches. This CDR3 is built from 12 residues. The CDR3 reads CASRGQGSRAFF. The CDR3 bases are TGTGCCAGCAGGGGACAGGGGTCGAGAGCTTTCTTT.

This clone was picked up a small number of times. This chain links TRBV18 with TRBJ2-2, with 8 bases that match TRBD1. The CDR3 is 17 residues long. The germline V gene has CDR1 KGHSH and CDR2 LQKENI. J gave up 3 bases and V 0 bases, and 6 bases lay outside the gene matches. The DNA for the CDR3 is TGTGCCAGCTCACCACCGACAGGGGCTGTTCACACCGGGGAGCTGTTTTTT. Protein sequence: CASSPPTGAVHTGELFF.

The chain uses TRBV4-1 and TRBJ1-3; 7 nucleotides match TRBD1. CDR3 length equals 15 residues. The trim removed 1 base at V and 3 bases at J, leaving 3 bases unmatched. Looked up from germline, CDR1 is MGHRA and CDR2 is YSYEKL. The CDR3 region is CASSQGGGRGNTIYF. DNA of the CDR3: TGCGCCAGCAGCCAAGGAGGGGGCCGTGGAAACACCATATATTTT.

This clone was counted once. The gene calls are TRBV5-1 and TRBJ2-1, with 7 bases identical to TRBD2. The V segment lost 1 base and the J segment 0 bases; nucleotides outside the gene matches: 7. The germline gives CDR1 SGHRS, CDR2 YFSETQ. The CDR3 has 17 residues. The CDR3 region has the DNA TGCGCCAGCAGCTTGTCAACGGGGGGTAGCTCCTACAATGAGCAGTTCTTC. Translating gives CASSLSTGGSSYNEQFF.